Listed below are T cell receptor beta chains from one sample, sequenced in a study of blood T cell repertoires in COVID-19. Clones were read by immunoSEQ multiplex PCR, and TCRdb kept only the in-frame ones, dropping some. The table records 250,000 to 300,000 clones, more than 75% of them present only once. The sample comprised PBMCs or T cells enriched from blood (not recorded which). These receptors were collected from a woman between 45 and 60 years old who had been exposed to COVID-19. Each CDR3 is given with its conserved first and last residue. Each record gives: D gene, clone size, V gene, J gene, CDR3 DNA, CDR3 protein. D genes are given only for firm matches. Clone size appears in some rows only: once, few, many, or a class for an expanded clone.

D: NA; size: NA; V: TRBV28; J: TRBJ1-1; DNA: TGTGCCAGCAGTTTAGCCAGGGGTGAAGCTTTCTTT; CDR3: CASSLARGEAFF
D: TRBD2; size: NA; V: TRBV28; J: TRBJ2-1; DNA: TGTGCCAGCGTGGGGGGGTACTCCAATGAGCAGTTCTTC; CDR3: CASVGGYSNEQFF
D: NA; size: many; V: TRBV10-3; J: TRBJ1-1; DNA: TGTGCCATCAGTACGGGGAACACTGAAGCTTTCTTT; CDR3: CAISTGNTEAFF
D: TRBD2; size: NA; V: TRBV10-2; J: TRBJ2-2; DNA: TGCGCCAGCAGTGAAACGGGAGGGGGTGGGAACACCGGGGAGCTGTTTTTT; CDR3: CASSETGGGGNTGELFF
D: TRBD1; size: once; V: TRBV5-6; J: TRBJ1-1; DNA: TGTGCCAGCAGCTCCAGGGGGTCGGGTGAAGCTTTCTTT; CDR3: CASSSRGSGEAFF
D: TRBD1; size: many; V: TRBV11-2; J: TRBJ2-7; DNA: TGTGCCAGCAGCTTGGGGACAGGGTCCTACGAGCAGTACTTC; CDR3: CASSLGTGSYEQYF
D: TRBD1; size: once; V: TRBV19; J: TRBJ2-6; DNA: TGTGCCAGTAGTAAGGGACAGGCGGGGGCCAACGTCCTGACTTTC; CDR3: CASSKGQAGANVLTF
D: NA; size: few; V: TRBV9; J: TRBJ1-1; DNA: TGTGCCAGCAGCGTAGGGCAGGACACTGAAGCTTTCTTT; CDR3: CASSVGQDTEAFF
D: NA; size: NA; V: TRBV5-1; J: TRBJ2-7; DNA: TGCGCCAGCAGCTTGGCCCTCACCTCCAGCAGGGAGCAGTACTTC; CDR3: CASSLALTSSREQYF
D: TRBD2; size: NA; V: TRBV11-2; J: TRBJ2-5; DNA: TGTGCCAGCAGCTTAGGGACTAGCGGGCCGACCCAGTACTTC; CDR3: CASSLGTSGPTQYF
D: NA; size: once; V: TRBV10-1; J: TRBJ2-1; DNA: TGCGCCAGCAGTGATCCCGGGGATGAGCAGTTCTTC; CDR3: CASSDPGDEQFF
D: TRBD1; size: NA; V: TRBV5-1; J: TRBJ1-3; DNA: TGCGCCAGCAGCTTGGGGGGACAGCTCTCTGGAAACACCATATATTTT; CDR3: CASSLGGQLSGNTIYF
D: TRBD1; size: once; V: TRBV7-8; J: TRBJ2-7; DNA: TGTGCCAGCAGCCCAAGGGTGACAGGGATACTCGAGCAGTACTTC; CDR3: CASSPRVTGILEQYF